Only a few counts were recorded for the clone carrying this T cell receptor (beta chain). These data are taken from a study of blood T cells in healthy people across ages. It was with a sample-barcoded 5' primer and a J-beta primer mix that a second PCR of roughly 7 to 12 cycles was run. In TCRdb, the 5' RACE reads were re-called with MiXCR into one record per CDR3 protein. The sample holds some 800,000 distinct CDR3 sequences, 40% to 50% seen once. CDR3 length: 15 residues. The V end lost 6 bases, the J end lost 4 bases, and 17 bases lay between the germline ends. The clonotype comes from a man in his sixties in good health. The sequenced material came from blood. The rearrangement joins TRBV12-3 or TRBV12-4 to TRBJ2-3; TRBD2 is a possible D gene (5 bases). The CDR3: CASSSRSAGPDTQYF. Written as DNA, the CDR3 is TGTGCCAGCAGCAGTAGGTCGGCGGGCCCAGATACGCAGTATTTT.